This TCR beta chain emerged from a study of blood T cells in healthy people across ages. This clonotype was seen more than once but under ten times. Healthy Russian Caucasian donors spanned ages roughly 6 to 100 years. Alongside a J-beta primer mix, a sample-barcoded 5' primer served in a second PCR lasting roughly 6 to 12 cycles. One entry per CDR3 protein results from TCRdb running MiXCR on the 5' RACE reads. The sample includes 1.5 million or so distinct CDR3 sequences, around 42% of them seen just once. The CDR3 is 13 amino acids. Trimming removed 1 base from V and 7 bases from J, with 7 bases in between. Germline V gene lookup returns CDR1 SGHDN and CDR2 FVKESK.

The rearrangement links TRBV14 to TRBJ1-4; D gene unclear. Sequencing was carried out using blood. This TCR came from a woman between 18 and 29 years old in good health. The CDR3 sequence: CASSQGQIEKLFF. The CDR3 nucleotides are TGTGCCAGCAGCCAAGGGCAGATTGAAAAACTGTTTTTT.